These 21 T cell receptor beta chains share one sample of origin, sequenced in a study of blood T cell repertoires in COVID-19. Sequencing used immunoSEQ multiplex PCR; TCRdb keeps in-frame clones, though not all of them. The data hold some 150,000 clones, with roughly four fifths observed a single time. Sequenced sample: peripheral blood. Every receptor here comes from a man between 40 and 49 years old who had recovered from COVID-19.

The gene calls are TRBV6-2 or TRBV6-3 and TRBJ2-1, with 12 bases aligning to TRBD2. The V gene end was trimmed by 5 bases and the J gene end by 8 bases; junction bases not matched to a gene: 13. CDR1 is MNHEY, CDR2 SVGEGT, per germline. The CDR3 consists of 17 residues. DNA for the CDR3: TGTGCCAGCAGTCCCACATGGACTAGCGGGAAAAAGGATGAGCAGTTCTTC. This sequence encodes CASSPTWTSGKKDEQFF.

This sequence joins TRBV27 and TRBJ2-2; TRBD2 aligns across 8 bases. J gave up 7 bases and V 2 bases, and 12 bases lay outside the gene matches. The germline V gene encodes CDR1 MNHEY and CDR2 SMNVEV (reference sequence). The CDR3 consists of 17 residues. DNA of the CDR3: TGTGCCAGCAGTTTAACGGGACTAGTCGCGGTGTACGGGGAGCTGTTTTTT. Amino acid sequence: CASSLTGLVAVYGELFF.

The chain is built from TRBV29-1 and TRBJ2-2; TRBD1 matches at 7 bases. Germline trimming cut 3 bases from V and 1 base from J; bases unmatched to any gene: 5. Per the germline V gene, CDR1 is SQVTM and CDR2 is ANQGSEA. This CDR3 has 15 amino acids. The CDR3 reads CSVDLTGLNTGELFF. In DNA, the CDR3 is TGCAGCGTTGACCTGACAGGGCTGAACACCGGGGAGCTGTTTTTT.

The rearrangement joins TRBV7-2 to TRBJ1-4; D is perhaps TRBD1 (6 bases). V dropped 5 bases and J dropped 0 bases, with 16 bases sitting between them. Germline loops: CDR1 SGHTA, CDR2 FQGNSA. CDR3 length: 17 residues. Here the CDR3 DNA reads TGTGCCAGCAGCATAAGACAGGCCCTAGCAACTAATGAAAAACTGTTTTTT. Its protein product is CASSIRQALATNEKLFF.

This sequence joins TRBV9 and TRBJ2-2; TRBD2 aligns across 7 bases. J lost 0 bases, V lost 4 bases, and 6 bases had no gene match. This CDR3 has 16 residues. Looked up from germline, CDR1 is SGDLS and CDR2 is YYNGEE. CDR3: CASSPLGGSNTGELFF. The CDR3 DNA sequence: TGTGCCAGCAGCCCGCTGGGGGGGTCGAACACCGGGGAGCTGTTTTTT.

The CDR3 is CASSLWGDDSSYNEQFF. In nucleotides, the CDR3 is TGTGCCAGCAGCTTGTGGGGGGATGACAGCTCCTACAATGAGCAGTTCTTC. The chain links TRBV5-8 to TRBJ2-1; possibly TRBD2 for D (6 bases). V lost 1 base to trimming and J lost 0 bases, with 14 bases between them. The germline V gene encodes CDR1 SGHTS and CDR2 YDEGEE. The CDR3 is 17 amino acids. Supplemented by reference TRBV5-8 and TRBJ2-1, the full variable domain reads EAGVTQSPTHLIKTRGQQATLRCSPISGHTSVYWYQQALGLGLQFLLWYDEGEERNRGNFPPRFSGRQFPNYSSELNVNALELEDSALYLCASSLWGDDSSYNEQFFGPGTRLTVL.

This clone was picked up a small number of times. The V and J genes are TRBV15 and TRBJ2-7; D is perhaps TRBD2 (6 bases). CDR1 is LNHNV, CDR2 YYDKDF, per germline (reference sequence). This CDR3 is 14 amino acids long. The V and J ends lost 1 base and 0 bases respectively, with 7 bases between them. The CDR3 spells CATSRGGASYEQYF. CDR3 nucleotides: TGTGCCACCAGCAGAGGCGGGGCCTCCTACGAGCAGTACTTC.

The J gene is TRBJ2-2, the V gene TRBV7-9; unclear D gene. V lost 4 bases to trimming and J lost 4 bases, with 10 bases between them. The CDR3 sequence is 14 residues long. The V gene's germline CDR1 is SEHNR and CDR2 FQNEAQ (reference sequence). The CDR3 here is CASSSPRGTGELFF. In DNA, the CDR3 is TGTGCCAGCAGCTCCCCGAGAGGCACCGGGGAGCTGTTTTTT.

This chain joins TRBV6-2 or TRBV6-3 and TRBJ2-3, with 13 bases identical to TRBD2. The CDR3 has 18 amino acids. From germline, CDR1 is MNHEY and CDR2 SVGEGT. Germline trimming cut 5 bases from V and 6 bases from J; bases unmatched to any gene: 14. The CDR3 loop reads CASSPLTTSGRAKDTQYF. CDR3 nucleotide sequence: TGTGCCAGCAGTCCCCTTACCACTAGCGGGAGGGCCAAGGATACGCAGTATTTT.

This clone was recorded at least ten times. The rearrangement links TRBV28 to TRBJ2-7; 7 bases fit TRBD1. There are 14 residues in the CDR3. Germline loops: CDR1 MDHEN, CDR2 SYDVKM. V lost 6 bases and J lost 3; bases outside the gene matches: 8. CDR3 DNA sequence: TGTGCCAGCAGCCCTCCGGGACAGTACTACGAGCAGTACTTC. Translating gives CASSPPGQYYEQYF.

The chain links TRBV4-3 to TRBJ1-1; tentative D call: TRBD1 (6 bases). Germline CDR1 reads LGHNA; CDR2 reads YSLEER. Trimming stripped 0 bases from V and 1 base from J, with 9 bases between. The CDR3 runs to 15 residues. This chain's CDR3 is CASSQEGARNTEAFF. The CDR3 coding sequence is TGCGCCAGCAGCCAAGAGGGGGCGCGGAACACTGAAGCTTTCTTT.

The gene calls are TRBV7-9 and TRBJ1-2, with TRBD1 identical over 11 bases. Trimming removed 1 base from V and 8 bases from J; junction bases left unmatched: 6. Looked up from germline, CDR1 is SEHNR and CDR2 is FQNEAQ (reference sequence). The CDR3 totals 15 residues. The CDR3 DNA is TGTGCCAGCAGCTTAGTAGGGACAGGGGGGAGAGGCTACACCTTC. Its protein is CASSLVGTGGRGYTF. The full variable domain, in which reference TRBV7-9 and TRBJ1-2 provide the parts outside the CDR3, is DTGVSQNPRHKITKRGQNVTFRCDPISEHNRLYWYRQTLGQGPEFLTYFQNEAQLEKSRLLSDRFSAERPKGSFSTLEIQRTEQGDSAMYLCASSLVGTGGRGYTFGSGTRLTVV.

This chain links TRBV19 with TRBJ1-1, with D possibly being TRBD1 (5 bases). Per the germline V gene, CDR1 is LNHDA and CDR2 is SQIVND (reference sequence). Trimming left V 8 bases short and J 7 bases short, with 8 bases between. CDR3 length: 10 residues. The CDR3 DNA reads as TGTGCCAGTGGACACCGTGAAGCTTTCTTT. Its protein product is CASGHREAFF.

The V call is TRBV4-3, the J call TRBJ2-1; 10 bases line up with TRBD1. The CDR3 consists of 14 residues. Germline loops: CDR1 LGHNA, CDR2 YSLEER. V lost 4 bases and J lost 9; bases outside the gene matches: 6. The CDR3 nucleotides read TGCGCCAGCAGCCGGGGACAGGGGATCAGTGAGCAGTTCTTC. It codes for CASSRGQGISEQFF.

The CDR3 coding sequence is TGTGCCAGCAGACTGGGGCTGAACACTGAAGCTTTCTTT. Residues: CASRLGLNTEAFF. V usage is TRBV2 and J usage is TRBJ1-1; D might be TRBD1 (5 bases). V was shortened by 6 bases and J by 0 bases, with 8 bases between the two germline ends. CDR3 length equals 13 residues. Germline assignment: CDR1 SNHLY and CDR2 FYNNEI.

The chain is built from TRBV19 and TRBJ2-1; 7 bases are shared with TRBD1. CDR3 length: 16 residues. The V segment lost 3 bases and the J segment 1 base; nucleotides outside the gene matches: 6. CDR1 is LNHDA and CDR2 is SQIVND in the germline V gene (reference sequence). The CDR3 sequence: CASSIMGRGSYNEQFF. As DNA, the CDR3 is TGTGCCAGTAGTATTATGGGCAGGGGGTCCTACAATGAGCAGTTCTTC.

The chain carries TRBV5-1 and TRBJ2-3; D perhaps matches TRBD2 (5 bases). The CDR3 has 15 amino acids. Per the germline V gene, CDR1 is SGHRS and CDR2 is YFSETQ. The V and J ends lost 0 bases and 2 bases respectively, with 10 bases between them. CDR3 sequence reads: CASSLADWDTDTQYF. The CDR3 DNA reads TGCGCCAGCAGCTTGGCGGACTGGGACACAGATACGCAGTATTTT.

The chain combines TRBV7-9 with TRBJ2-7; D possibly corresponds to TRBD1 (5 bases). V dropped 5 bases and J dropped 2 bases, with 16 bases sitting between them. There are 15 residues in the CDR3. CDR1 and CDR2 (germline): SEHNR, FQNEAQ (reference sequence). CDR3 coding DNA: TGTGCCAGCAGCCCTAAACAGGAACCGACCTACGAGCAGTACTTC. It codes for CASSPKQEPTYEQYF.

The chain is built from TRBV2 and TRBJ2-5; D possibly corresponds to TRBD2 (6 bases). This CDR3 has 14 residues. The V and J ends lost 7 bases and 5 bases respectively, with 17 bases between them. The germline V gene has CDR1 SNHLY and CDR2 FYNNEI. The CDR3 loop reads CASKRGLSSETQYF. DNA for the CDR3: TGTGCCAGCAAAAGGGGACTTAGCTCGGAGACCCAGTACTTC.

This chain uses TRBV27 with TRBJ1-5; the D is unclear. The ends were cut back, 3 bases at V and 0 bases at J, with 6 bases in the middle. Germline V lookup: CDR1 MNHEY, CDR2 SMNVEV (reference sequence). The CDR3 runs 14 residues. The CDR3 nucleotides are TGTGCCAGCAGTTTTGAGGGTAGCAATCAGCCCCAGCATTTT. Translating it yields CASSFEGSNQPQHF.

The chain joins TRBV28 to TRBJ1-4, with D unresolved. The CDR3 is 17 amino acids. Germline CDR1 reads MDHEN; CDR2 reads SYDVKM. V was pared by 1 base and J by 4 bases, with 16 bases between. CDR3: CASSLFVPKLRNEKLFF. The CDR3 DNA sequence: TGTGCCAGCAGTTTATTTGTCCCGAAACTCCGTAATGAAAAACTGTTTTTT.